This T cell receptor (beta chain) is from a study of OX40 agonist ivuxolimab in advanced cancers. The germline gives CDR1 SGDLS, CDR2 YYNGEE. CDR3 size: 15 residues. V lost 0 bases and J 0 bases, leaving 6 bases between the germline ends. Clones were sequenced by immunoSEQ multiplex PCR, and TCRdb holds only the in-frame ones, with some missing. There are around 120,000 clones in the sample; more than 80% occur only once, and approximately 0.51% lies in the top ten. This chain links TRBV9 with TRBJ2-2, with a possible D match to TRBD2 (6 bases). The sequence came from an adult with an advanced solid tumor such as melanoma, head and neck, liver or kidney cancer. The sample consisted of CD4+ or CD8+ T cells sorted from blood, taken in a trial of the OX40 agonist ivuxolimab. The CDR3 DNA follows: TGTGCCAGCAGCGTAGGCGGGGCGAACACCGGGGAGCTGTTTTTT. Amino acids: CASSVGGANTGELFF.